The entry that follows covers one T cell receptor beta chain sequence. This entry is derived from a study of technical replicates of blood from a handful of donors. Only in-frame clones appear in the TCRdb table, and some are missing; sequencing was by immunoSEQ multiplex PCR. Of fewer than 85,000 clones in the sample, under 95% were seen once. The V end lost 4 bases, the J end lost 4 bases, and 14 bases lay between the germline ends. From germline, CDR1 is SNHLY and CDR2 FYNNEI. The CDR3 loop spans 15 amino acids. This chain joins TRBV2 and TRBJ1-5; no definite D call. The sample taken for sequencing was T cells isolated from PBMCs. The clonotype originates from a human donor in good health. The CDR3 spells CASSGAPGFNQPQHF. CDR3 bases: TGTGCCAGCAGTGGGGCTCCGGGGTTTAATCAGCCCCAGCATTTT. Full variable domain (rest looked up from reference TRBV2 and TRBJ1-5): EPEVTQTPSHQVTQMGQEVILRCVPISNHLYFYWYRQILGQKVEFLVSFYNNEISEKSEIFDDQFSVERPDGSNFTLKIRSTKLEDSAMYFCASSGAPGFNQPQHFGDGTRLSIL.